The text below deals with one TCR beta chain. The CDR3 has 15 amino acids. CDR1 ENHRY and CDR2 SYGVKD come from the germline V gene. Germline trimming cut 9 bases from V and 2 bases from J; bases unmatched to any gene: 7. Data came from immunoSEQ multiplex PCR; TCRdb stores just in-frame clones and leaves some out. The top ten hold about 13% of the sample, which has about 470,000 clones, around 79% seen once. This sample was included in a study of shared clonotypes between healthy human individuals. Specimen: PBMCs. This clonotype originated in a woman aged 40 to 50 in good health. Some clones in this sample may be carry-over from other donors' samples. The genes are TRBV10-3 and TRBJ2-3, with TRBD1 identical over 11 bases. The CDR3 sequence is CAISGTGGNTDTQYF. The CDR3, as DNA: TGTGCCATATCTGGGACAGGGGGGAACACAGATACGCAGTATTTT.